This T cell receptor (beta chain) was identified in a study of blood T cell repertoires in COVID-19. Study in general: The samples span acute and convalescent COVID-19 from the United States, Italy and Spain.

In the authors' workflow: Estimated nucleated cell counts came from reference gene primer amplification. Data came from immunoSEQ multiplex PCR; TCRdb stores just in-frame clones and leaves some out. The V and J calls and clone size are taken from that table; D and trimming were inferred from the DNA. The table lists around 140,000 clones, around 89% of them singletons. V shed 6 bases, J shed 1 base, and the junction held 6 bases outside the gene matches. CDR1 is MNHEY and CDR2 is SVGAGI in the germline V gene. This CDR3 region has 15 residues. There are a few counts of this clone. The sample consisted of peripheral blood. The sequence was obtained from a man aged 65-85 years with active COVID-19. This chain links TRBV6-5 with TRBJ2-3; 8 bases align to TRBD2. The CDR3, as DNA: TGTGCCAGCAGGCTAGGACTAGCCCGCACAGATACGCAGTATTTT. As protein: CASRLGLARTDTQYF.